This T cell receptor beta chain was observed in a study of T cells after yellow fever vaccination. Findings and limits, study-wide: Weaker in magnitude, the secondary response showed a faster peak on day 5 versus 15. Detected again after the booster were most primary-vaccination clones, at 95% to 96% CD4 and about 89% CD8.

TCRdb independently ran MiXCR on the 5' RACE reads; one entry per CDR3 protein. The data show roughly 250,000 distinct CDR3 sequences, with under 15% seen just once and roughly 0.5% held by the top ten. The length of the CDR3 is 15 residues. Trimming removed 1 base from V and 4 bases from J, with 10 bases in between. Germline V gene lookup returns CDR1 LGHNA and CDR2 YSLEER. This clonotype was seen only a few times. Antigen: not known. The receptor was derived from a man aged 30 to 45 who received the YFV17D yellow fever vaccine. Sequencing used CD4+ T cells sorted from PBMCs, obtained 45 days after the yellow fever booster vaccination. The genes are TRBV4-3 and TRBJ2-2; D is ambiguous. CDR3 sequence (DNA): TGCGCCAGCAGCCAAGTGGTCCACTCCACCGGGGAGCTGTTTTTT. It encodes CASSQVVHSTGELFF.